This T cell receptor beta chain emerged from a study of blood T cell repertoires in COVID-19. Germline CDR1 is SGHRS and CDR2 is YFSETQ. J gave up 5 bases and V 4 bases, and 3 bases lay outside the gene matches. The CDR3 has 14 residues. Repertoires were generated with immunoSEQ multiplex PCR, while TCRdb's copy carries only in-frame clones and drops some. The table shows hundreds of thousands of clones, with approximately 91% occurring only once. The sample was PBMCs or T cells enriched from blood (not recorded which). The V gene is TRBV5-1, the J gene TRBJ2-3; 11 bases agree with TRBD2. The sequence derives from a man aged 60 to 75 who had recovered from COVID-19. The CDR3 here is CASSPGTSGDTQYF. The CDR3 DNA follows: TGCGCCAGCAGCCCTGGGACTAGCGGAGATACGCAGTATTTT.